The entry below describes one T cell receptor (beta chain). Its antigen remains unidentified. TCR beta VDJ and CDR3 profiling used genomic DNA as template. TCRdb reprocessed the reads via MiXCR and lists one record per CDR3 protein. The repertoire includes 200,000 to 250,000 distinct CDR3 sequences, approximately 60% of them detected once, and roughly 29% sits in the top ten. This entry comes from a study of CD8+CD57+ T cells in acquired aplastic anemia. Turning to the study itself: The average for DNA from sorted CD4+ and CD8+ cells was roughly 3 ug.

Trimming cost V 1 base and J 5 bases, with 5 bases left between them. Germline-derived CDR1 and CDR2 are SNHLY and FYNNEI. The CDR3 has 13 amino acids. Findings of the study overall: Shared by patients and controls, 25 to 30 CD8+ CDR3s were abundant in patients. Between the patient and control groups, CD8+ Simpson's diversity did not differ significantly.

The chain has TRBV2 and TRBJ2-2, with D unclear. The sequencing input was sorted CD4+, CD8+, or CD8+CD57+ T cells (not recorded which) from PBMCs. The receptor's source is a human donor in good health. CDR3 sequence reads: CASSEVGTGELFF. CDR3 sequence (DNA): TGTGCCAGCAGTGAAGTAGGAACCGGGGAGCTGTTTTTT.